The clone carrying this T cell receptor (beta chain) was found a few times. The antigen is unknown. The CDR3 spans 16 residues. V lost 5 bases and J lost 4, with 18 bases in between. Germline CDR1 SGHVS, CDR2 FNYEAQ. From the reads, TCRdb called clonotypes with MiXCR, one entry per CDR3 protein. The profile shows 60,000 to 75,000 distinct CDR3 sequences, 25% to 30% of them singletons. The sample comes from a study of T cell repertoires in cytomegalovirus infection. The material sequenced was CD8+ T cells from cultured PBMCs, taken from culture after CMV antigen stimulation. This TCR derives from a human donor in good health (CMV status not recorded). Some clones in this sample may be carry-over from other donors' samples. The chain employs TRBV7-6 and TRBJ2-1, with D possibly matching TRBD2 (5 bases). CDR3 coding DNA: TGTGCCAGCAGCCAAATACGAGAGGGCGCGTACAATGAGCAGTTCTTC. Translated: CASSQIREGAYNEQFF.